The 22 T cell receptor beta chains given below trace back to one sample, sequenced in a study of PD-L1 blockade in urothelial cancer. TCRdb's copy holds only in-frame clones and misses some; the assay was immunoSEQ multiplex PCR. The table has fewer than 90,000 clones, 80% to 95% seen once; the top ten hold about 0.87%. Time point here: peripheral blood 6 weeks after treatment start. Sequencing used PBMCs, obtained around atezolizumab (anti-PD-L1) treatment. These receptors all come from an elderly woman with urothelial cancer.

The chain links TRBV6-1 to TRBJ1-3, with D tentatively TRBD1 (5 bases). The germline CDR1 and CDR2 sequences are MNHNS and SASEGT. The CDR3 sequence is 15 residues long. V was pared by 6 bases and J by 2 bases, with 14 bases between. Written as DNA, the CDR3 is TGTGCCAGCAGGGTTTCACAGGTGCCTGGAAACACCATATATTTT. As protein: CASRVSQVPGNTIYF.

The chain joins TRBV18 to TRBJ2-1, with D maybe TRBD2 (7 bases). V was shortened by 3 bases and J by 7 bases, with 16 bases between the two germline ends. CDR3 size: 15 residues. CDR1 is KGHSH and CDR2 is LQKENI in the germline V gene. The DNA for the CDR3 is TGTGCCAGCTCACCGGGGGCGGGAGCCGTGAATGAGCAGTTCTTC. Amino acids: CASSPGAGAVNEQFF.

This chain links TRBV7-2 with TRBJ2-7; 10 bases are a match to TRBD2. Per the germline V gene, CDR1 is SGHTA and CDR2 is FQGNSA. This CDR3 comprises 17 residues. V lost 8 bases to trimming and J lost 1 base; unmatched junction nucleotides: 14. CDR3 amino acids: CASSTTSGSSISYEQYF. The CDR3 DNA follows: TGTGCCAGCTCGACGACTAGCGGGTCCTCGATATCCTACGAGCAGTACTTC. The full variable domain, with the rest looked up from reference TRBV7-2 and TRBJ2-7, is GAGVSQSPSNKVTEKGKDVELRCDPISGHTALYWYRQSLGQGLEFLIYFQGNSAPDKSGLPSDRFSAERTGGSVSTLTIQRTQQEDSAVYLCASSTTSGSSISYEQYFGPGTRLTVT.

This clone is a singleton in its sample. The CDR3: CASSFPESSNEQFF. The CDR3 region has the DNA TGTGCCAGCAGCTTCCCCGAGTCTTCCAATGAGCAGTTCTTC. This chain joins TRBV7-2 and TRBJ2-1; D unclear. The CDR3 contains 14 residues. Trimming removed 3 bases from V and 6 bases from J, with 12 bases in between. Germline V CDR1 and CDR2: SGHTA, FQGNSA.

The chain has TRBV7-9 and TRBJ1-1; 9 nucleotides line up with TRBD1. CDR1 and CDR2 (germline): SEHNR, FQNEAQ (reference sequence). The CDR3 length is 15 residues. Unmatched junction bases numbered 13, after V lost 4 bases and J lost 10 bases. CDR3 sequence: CASSYGGDRGRRAFF. DNA of the CDR3: TGTGCCAGCAGCTACGGGGGTGACAGGGGGAGGAGAGCTTTCTTT.

The J gene is TRBJ2-5, the V gene TRBV5-1; 9 bases match TRBD1. CDR3 size: 15 residues. Germline lookup yields CDR1 SGHRS and CDR2 YFSETQ. V lost 0 bases to trimming and J lost 2 bases; unmatched junction nucleotides: 2. The CDR3 here is CASSLVGQGQETQYF. The CDR3 DNA reads TGCGCCAGCAGCTTGGTGGGACAGGGACAAGAGACCCAGTACTTC.

V and J are TRBV15 and TRBJ1-4; 7 bases fit TRBD1. Germline V lookup: CDR1 LNHNV, CDR2 YYDKDF (reference sequence). Unmatched junction bases numbered 7, after V lost 3 bases and J lost 0 bases. This CDR3 has 17 residues. CDR3 amino acids: CATSSRTGLATNEKLFF. DNA of the CDR3: TGTGCCACCAGCAGTAGGACAGGACTTGCAACTAATGAAAAACTGTTTTTT. Together with reference TRBV15 and TRBJ1-4, the CDR3 gives the full variable domain: DAMVIQNPRYQVTQFGKPVTLSCSQTLNHNVMYWYQQKSSQAPKLLFHYYDKDFNNEADTPDNFQSRRPNTSFCFLDIRSPGLGDTAMYLCATSSRTGLATNEKLFFGSGTQLSVL.

The V gene is TRBV9, the J gene TRBJ2-1, with a tentative D call TRBD2 (5 bases). The V gene lost 4 bases and the J gene lost 12 bases, with 14 bases spanning the gap. The germline CDR1 and CDR2 sequences are SGDLS and YYNGEE. The CDR3 runs to 12 residues. As DNA, the CDR3 is TGTGCCAGCAGCAGAGACTATTTTTCGCAGTTCTTC. Translating gives CASSRDYFSQFF.

The CDR3 DNA follows: TGTGCCAGCACCTTAACTCTCCAAGAGACCCAGTACTTC. Its translation: CASTLTLQETQYF. J is TRBJ2-5 and V is TRBV28; D call uncertain. This CDR3 comprises 13 residues. Trimming removed 7 bases from V and 1 base from J, with 10 bases in between. The germline gives CDR1 MDHEN, CDR2 SYDVKM.

The V gene is TRBV6-1, the J gene TRBJ2-2; 10 bases are shared with TRBD2. Trimming took 3 bases from V and 7 from J; bases not matched to a gene: 2. CDR3 length: 14 residues. Per germline, CDR1 MNHNS and CDR2 SASEGT. The CDR3 nucleotides are TGTGCCAGCAGTGACCAGCGGGAGGGCGGGGAGCTGTTTTTT. Its translation: CASSDQREGGELFF.

The chain couples TRBV11-2 to TRBJ2-7, with D perhaps matching TRBD1 (6 bases). Germline V lookup: CDR1 SGHAT, CDR2 FQNNGV. The length of the CDR3 is 15 residues. With 6 bases removed from V and 1 base from J, the gap between germline ends came to 16 bases. CDR3 in amino acids: CASRSTGSPSYEQYF. For the CDR3, the DNA is TGTGCCAGCAGAAGTACAGGGAGCCCTTCCTACGAGCAGTACTTC.

V is TRBV5-6 and J is TRBJ2-3; 8 bases agree with TRBD2. The V gene end was trimmed by 2 bases and the J gene end by 10 bases; junction bases not matched to a gene: 12. The CDR3 extends over 15 amino acids. The V gene's germline CDR1 is SGHDT and CDR2 YYEEEE. The chain's CDR3 is CASSFGASGPRAQYF. For the CDR3, the DNA is TGTGCCAGCAGCTTCGGGGCTAGCGGGCCGCGTGCGCAGTATTTT.

The J gene is TRBJ2-7, the V gene TRBV2; D possibly corresponds to TRBD1 (6 bases). The CDR3 extends over 15 amino acids. The V and J ends lost 7 bases and 1 base respectively, with 17 bases between them. CDR1 and CDR2 from the germline V gene are SNHLY and FYNNEI. The CDR3: CASTSLTGTSYEQYF. The CDR3, as DNA: TGTGCCAGCACTTCCTTGACAGGTACTTCCTACGAGCAGTACTTC.

The chain employs TRBV10-2 and TRBJ2-5; TRBD1 might be the D (7 bases). Germline CDR1 and CDR2: WSHSY and SAAADI. The length of the CDR3 is 19 residues. V was clipped by 3 bases and J by 5 bases, with 28 bases between them. Here the CDR3 reads CASSDPPWAGGLQDETQYF. CDR3 nucleotides: TGCGCCAGCAGTGACCCTCCCTGGGCAGGGGGGTTACAAGATGAGACCCAGTACTTC.

V gene TRBV7-2 combines with J gene TRBJ1-1, with D unresolved. V was shortened by 2 bases and J by 6 bases, with 10 bases between the two germline ends. Looked up from germline, CDR1 is SGHTA and CDR2 is FQGNSA. This CDR3 contains 13 residues. Here the CDR3 DNA reads TGTGCCAGCAGCTTACGGTGGCGGCCTGAAGCTTTCTTT. This gives the protein CASSLRWRPEAFF.

This clone appeared a single time. The chain recombines TRBV28 with TRBJ2-5, with TRBD2 matching 7 bases. V trimming: 3 bases; J trimming: 2 bases; junction bases outside the gene matches: 3. There are 14 residues in the CDR3. Germline lookup yields CDR1 MDHEN and CDR2 SYDVKM. This CDR3 reads CASSFSGAQETQYF. CDR3 sequence (DNA): TGTGCCAGCAGTTTCAGCGGGGCTCAAGAGACCCAGTACTTC. Together with reference TRBV28 and TRBJ2-5, the CDR3 gives the full variable domain: DVKVTQSSRYLVKRTGEKVFLECVQDMDHENMFWYRQDPGLGLRLIYFSYDVKMKEKGDIPEGYSVSREKKERFSLILESASTNQTSMYLCASSFSGAQETQYFGPGTRLLVL.

The chain employs TRBV29-1 and TRBJ2-7; D is possibly TRBD1 (6 bases). V was trimmed by 6 bases and J by 0 bases, leaving 9 bases between them. This CDR3 is 12 amino acids long. Germline-derived CDR1 and CDR2 are SQVTM and ANQGSEA. In DNA, the CDR3 is TGCAGCGTCGCAGGGGACTCCTACGAGCAGTACTTC. This gives the protein CSVAGDSYEQYF.

This chain joins TRBV6-1 and TRBJ2-7; 12 positions match TRBD2. Per the germline V gene, CDR1 is MNHNS and CDR2 is SASEGT. After removal of 2 bases from V and 0 bases from J, the junction contained 2 bases not matched to a gene. This CDR3 has 16 amino acids. The CDR3 here is CASSEPGLAGSYEQYF. The CDR3 DNA is TGTGCCAGCAGTGAACCGGGACTAGCGGGCTCCTACGAGCAGTACTTC.

The genes are TRBV6-5 and TRBJ1-4, with D hard to call. Germline-derived CDR1 and CDR2 are MNHEY and SVGAGI. The CDR3 length is 14 residues. The V end lost 6 bases, the J end lost 3 bases, and 11 bases lay between the germline ends. CDR3 bases: TGTGCCAGCAGGCGACATAAAGCTAATGAAAAACTGTTTTTT. It yields the protein CASRRHKANEKLFF.

In this sample, this clone turned up once. The genes are TRBV7-9 and TRBJ2-1; 12 bases are shared with TRBD2. This CDR3 is 17 amino acids long. Germline CDR1 SEHNR, CDR2 FQNEAQ (reference sequence). V lost 4 bases and J lost 7; bases outside the gene matches: 11. CDR3 bases: TGTGCCAGCAGCTCGACCAGACTAGCGGGAGTTGGAAATGAGCAGTTCTTC. This codes for CASSSTRLAGVGNEQFF.

V usage is TRBV7-2 and J usage is TRBJ2-7; 9 bases match TRBD1. Germline CDR1 SGHTA, CDR2 FQGNSA. With 4 bases clipped from V and 1 base from J, the junction kept 5 bases outside the gene matches. This CDR3 spans 15 amino acids. The CDR3 protein is CASSSTGGASYEQYF. The CDR3 DNA sequence: TGTGCCAGCAGCTCAACAGGGGGCGCGTCCTACGAGCAGTACTTC.

This chain joins TRBV30 and TRBJ2-7; a possible D gene is TRBD2 (6 bases). CDR1 and CDR2 (germline): GTSNPN, SVGIG (reference sequence). The CDR3 runs to 12 residues. Trimming left V 5 bases short and J 2 bases short, with 10 bases between. The CDR3 DNA follows: TGTGCCTGGGGCGGGGATACCTACGAGCAGTACTTC. Its translation: CAWGGDTYEQYF.